These T cell receptor beta chains were read from a single sample in a study of blood T cell repertoires in COVID-19. Profiling relied on immunoSEQ multiplex PCR, and the TCRdb table lists in-frame clones only, not all of them. In the table there are approximately 150,000 clones, around four fifths of which are singletons. Input material: PBMCs or T cells enriched from blood (not recorded which). Every receptor here comes from a woman between 50 and 59 years old who had recovered from COVID-19. Each CDR3 is given with its conserved first and last residue. D genes are given only for firm matches. Clone size is shown for a subset of rows, as once, few, many or a class of expanded clone.

-,-,TRBJ1-1,TRBV7-8,CASSLSWTGGMNTEAFF,TGTGCCAGCAGCTTATCATGGACGGGGGGAATGAACACTGAAGCTTTCTTT
-,-,TRBJ1-5,TRBV28,CASSAGNLGNQPQHF,TGTGCCAGCAGCGCAGGGAATTTGGGCAATCAGCCCCAGCATTTT
-,TRBD1,TRBJ1-1,TRBV7-9,CASSTETGMRTEAFF,TGTGCCAGCAGCACTGAGACAGGGATGAGGACTGAAGCTTTCTTT
-,-,TRBJ2-5,TRBV21-1,CASSKGGQQETQYF,TGTGCCAGCAGCAAAGGGGGACAGCAAGAGACCCAGTACTTC
-,TRBD1,TRBJ1-5,TRBV28,CASRSQGATLQPQHF,TGTGCCAGCAGGTCACAGGGGGCGACTTTACAGCCCCAGCATTTT
-,TRBD1,TRBJ1-4,TRBV7-9,CASSTLDRGKLFF,TGTGCCAGCAGCACATTGGACAGGGGAAAACTGTTTTTT
-,TRBD2,TRBJ2-7,TRBV5-1,CASSGGTSGGYSYEQYF,TGCGCCAGCAGCGGCGGGACTAGCGGGGGCTACTCCTACGAGCAGTACTTC
-,TRBD1,TRBJ2-4,TRBV5-8,CASSLSGGANIQYF,TGTGCCAGCAGCTTGTCAGGGGGCGCAAACATTCAGTACTTC
-,-,TRBJ2-1,TRBV11-1,CASTQDNEQFF,TGTGCCAGCACCCAGGACAATGAGCAGTTCTTC
-,-,TRBJ1-2,TRBV3-1/TRBV3-2,CASSQEYRNGYTF,TGTGCCAGCAGCCAAGAATACAGGAATGGCTACACCTTC
-,-,TRBJ1-1,TRBV29-1,CSVEDPRKRRTPTEAFF,TGCAGCGTTGAAGACCCACGAAAAAGGAGGACGCCCACTGAAGCTTTCTTT
-,-,TRBJ1-1,TRBV6-5,CASSYSSGSTEAFF,TGTGCCAGCAGTTACTCGTCGGGTAGCACTGAAGCTTTCTTT
-,-,TRBJ2-2,TRBV6-2/TRBV6-3,CASSYSPSSTGELFF,TGTGCCAGCAGTTACTCGCCTAGCAGCACCGGGGAGCTGTTTTTT
-,TRBD2,TRBJ2-7,TRBV6-5,CASSDSTAGAYEQYF,TGTGCCAGCAGCGATTCCACAGCGGGAGCCTACGAGCAGTACTTC
-,-,TRBJ1-1,TRBV19,CASSGGLGTEAFF,TGTGCCAGTAGCGGGGGATTGGGCACTGAAGCTTTCTTT
-,-,TRBJ1-5,TRBV28,CASCRGLNQPQHF,TGTGCCAGCTGCAGGGGCCTGAATCAGCCCCAGCATTTT
once,-,TRBJ1-1,TRBV7-9,CASSPDTNTEAFF,TGTGCCAGCAGCCCGGACACAAACACTGAAGCTTTCTTT
-,-,TRBJ1-1,TRBV29-1,CSVSPGLNTEAFF,TGCAGCGTCTCCCCAGGTTTAAACACTGAAGCTTTCTTT
few,TRBD2,TRBJ2-1,TRBV7-2,CASSLGLAGVSLVF,TGTGCCAGCAGCCTAGGACTAGCGGGAGTATCCCTCGTCTTC
-,-,TRBJ2-3,TRBV4-3,CASSQTGFGTDTQYF,TGCGCCAGCAGCCAAACAGGGTTTGGCACAGATACGCAGTATTTT
few,TRBD1,TRBJ2-1,TRBV2,CASSARSGQVVSYNEQFF,TGTGCCAGCAGCGCGCGGAGCGGACAGGTAGTCTCCTACAATGAGCAGTTCTTC
-,TRBD1,TRBJ2-7,TRBV5-6,CASLRGTGQGVREQYF,TGTGCCAGCCTGCGAGGAACGGGACAGGGGGTACGCGAGCAGTACTTC
few,-,TRBJ2-1,TRBV6-2/TRBV6-3,CASSWQYNEQFF,TGTGCCAGCAGTTGGCAGTACAATGAGCAGTTCTTC
once,TRBD1,TRBJ1-2,TRBV18,CASSDRGDYGYTF,TGTGCCAGCTCAGACAGGGGAGACTATGGCTACACCTTC
once,TRBD2,TRBJ2-1,TRBV11-3,CASSLRGGNNEQFF,TGTGCCAGCAGCTTACGGGGGGGTAACAATGAGCAGTTCTTC
-,TRBD1,TRBJ1-2,TRBV5-8,CASSRTGDGYTF,TGTGCCAGCAGCCGGACAGGGGATGGCTACACCTTC
-,TRBD2,TRBJ2-3,TRBV28,CASTPLAGTSGRSSTDTQYF,TGTGCCAGCACCCCCCTTGCCGGGACTAGCGGGAGGTCCAGCACAGATACGCAGTATTTT
-,TRBD2,TRBJ2-1,TRBV4-1,CASSQDGWPSGSAINEQFF,TGCGCCAGCAGCCAAGATGGGTGGCCTAGCGGGAGTGCCATCAATGAGCAGTTCTTC
-,TRBD1,TRBJ2-4,TRBV5-6,CASSSAGTAVNIQYF,TGTGCCAGCAGCTCAGCCGGGACAGCGGTAAACATTCAGTACTTC